These 29 T cell receptor beta chains were all obtained from the same sample, sequenced in a study of blood T cell repertoires in COVID-19 (dated by TCRdb to the early 2020s). The library was built by means of the immunoSEQ multiplex PCR assay. TCRdb limited this immuneACCESS table to in-frame rearrangements with V and J called. A share of clones is missing; checked studies link under half to unresolved V genes, and the rest is unexplained. This sample lists almost 100,000 clones; around nine tenths were detected once. The ten largest clonotypes hold over 9% of the sample. The specimen was peripheral blood. These receptors all come from a man aged 50 or older with acute or convalescent COVID-19.

The chain is built from TRBV10-3 and TRBJ2-1; 10 nucleotides match TRBD1. This CDR3 contains 16 residues. Trimming removed 6 bases from V and 0 bases from J; junction bases left unmatched: 5. Germline V CDR1 and CDR2: ENHRY, SYGVKD. In DNA form, the CDR3 reads TGTGCCATCAGCCAAGGACAGGGGGGCTCCTACAATGAGCAGTTCTTC. This translates into CAISQGQGGSYNEQFF.

The chain has TRBV6-5 and TRBJ2-5, with D perhaps matching TRBD2 (7 bases). The ends were cut back, 4 bases at V and 6 bases at J, with 21 bases in the middle. The CDR3 is 16 amino acids. CDR1 is MNHEY, CDR2 SVGAGI, per germline. CDR3 sequence: CASSFGGGGRHKTQYF. The CDR3 nucleotides are TGTGCCAGCAGTTTCGGTGGGGGGGGCCGGCATAAGACCCAGTACTTC.

This clone was detected once. The chain has TRBV2 and TRBJ2-7, with 7 positions matching TRBD2. Germline V lookup: CDR1 SNHLY, CDR2 FYNNEI. The CDR3 runs to 14 residues. Unmatched junction bases numbered 5, after V lost 3 bases and J lost 3 bases. The DNA of the CDR3 is TGTGCCAGCAGTGACGGCGGGAGTGGCTACGAGCAGTACTTC. Protein: CASSDGGSGYEQYF. The variable domain in full, completed from reference TRBV2 and TRBJ2-7, reads EPEVTQTPSHQVTQMGQEVILRCVPISNHLYFYWYRQILGQKVEFLVSFYNNEISEKSEIFDDQFSVERPDGSNFTLKIRSTKLEDSAMYFCASSDGGSGYEQYFGPGTRLTVT.

The V call is TRBV5-8, the J call TRBJ2-7, with a tentative D call TRBD1 (5 bases). The V end lost 0 bases, the J end lost 0 bases, and 10 bases lay between the germline ends. The germline CDR1 and CDR2 sequences are SGHTS and YDEGEE. This CDR3 spans 15 amino acids. The CDR3 loop reads CASSLGTQSSYEQYF. The CDR3 DNA follows: TGTGCCAGCAGCTTGGGGACACAGAGCTCCTACGAGCAGTACTTC.

This clone was seen once. The chain has TRBV6-6 and TRBJ1-5, with TRBD1 as a possible D gene (5 bases). V lost 3 bases and J lost 7, with 7 bases in between. CDR3 length: 12 residues. Germline V gene sequence: CDR1 MNHNY, CDR2 SVGAGI (reference sequence). As DNA, the CDR3 is TGTGCCAGCAGTTATGGGGGGCAGCCCCAGCATTTT. Translating gives CASSYGGQPQHF.

V usage is TRBV21-1 and J usage is TRBJ1-1; no DNA check was done on the table's D call, TRBD1. TRBV21-1 is a recognized pseudogene. The CDR3 loop spans 17 amino acids. The CDR3 here is CASSKRSQGARPQEAFF. As DNA, the CDR3 is TGTGCCAGCAGCAAACGTTCTCAGGGGGCGCGTCCCCAGGAAGCTTTCTTT.

The chain uses TRBV10-2 and TRBJ2-5, with TRBD1 matching 7 bases. CDR3 size: 13 residues. With V trimmed by 8 bases and J by 2 bases, 5 bases remained unmatched. CDR1 and CDR2 from the germline V gene are WSHSY and SAAADI. This chain's CDR3 is CASEGARQETQYF. The DNA of the CDR3 is TGCGCCAGCGAGGGGGCTCGGCAAGAGACCCAGTACTTC.

V usage is TRBV2 and J usage is TRBJ1-2, with D possibly TRBD1 on 5 matching bases. The V and J ends lost 0 bases and 7 bases respectively, with 15 bases between them. CDR3 length equals 15 residues. Germline-derived CDR1 and CDR2 are SNHLY and FYNNEI. The CDR3 coding sequence is TGTGCCAGCAGTGAAGCCGGCGACAGATTGGGTGGCTACACCTTC. Its protein is CASSEAGDRLGGYTF.

The chain employs TRBV18 and TRBJ1-3; a possible D gene is TRBD1 (5 bases). Germline lookup yields CDR1 KGHSH and CDR2 LQKENI. V lost 0 bases and J 0 bases, leaving 15 bases between the germline ends. The CDR3 is made up of 18 amino acids. Written as DNA, the CDR3 is TGTGCCAGCTCACCACCGCGGCGGCTGGGGCACTCTGGAAACACCATATATTTT. Amino acid sequence: CASSPPRRLGHSGNTIYF. Combining the CDR3 with reference TRBV18 and TRBJ1-3 gives the whole variable domain NAGVMQNPRHLVRRRGQEARLRCSPMKGHSHVYWYRQLPEEGLKFMVYLQKENIIDESGMPKERFSAEFPKEGPSILRIQQVVRGDSAAYFCASSPPRRLGHSGNTIYFGEGSWLTVV.

This chain uses TRBV9 with TRBJ2-3, with 12 positions matching TRBD1. Germline values: CDR1 SGDLS, CDR2 YYNGEE. CDR3 size: 20 residues. The V segment lost 4 bases and the J segment 2 bases; nucleotides outside the gene matches: 17. The CDR3 DNA follows: TGTGCCAGCAGCCTGGGAGGGACAGGGGGCTGGGTTCGCCCCACAGATACGCAGTATTTT. Its protein product is CASSLGGTGGWVRPTDTQYF.

J is TRBJ1-3 and V is TRBV6-6; D is possibly TRBD1 (5 bases). The V gene's germline CDR1 is MNHNY and CDR2 SVGAGI (reference sequence). Trimming stripped 5 bases from V and 3 bases from J, with 11 bases between. The CDR3 contains 14 residues. The CDR3: CASSTGVVGNTIYF. In nucleotides, the CDR3 is TGTGCCAGCAGTACAGGAGTAGTTGGAAACACCATATATTTT.

The J gene is TRBJ2-3, the V gene TRBV19; D not certain. Trimming stripped 5 bases from V and 2 bases from J, with 5 bases between. From germline, CDR1 is LNHDA and CDR2 SQIVND (reference sequence). The CDR3 length is 12 residues. The chain's CDR3 is CASSVYTDTQYF. In DNA form, the CDR3 reads TGTGCCAGTAGTGTCTACACAGATACGCAGTATTTT.

The chain carries TRBV7-8 and TRBJ2-5; D is possibly TRBD1 (6 bases). Germline loops: CDR1 SGHVS, CDR2 FQNEAQ. The CDR3 loop spans 14 amino acids. Trimming removed 6 bases at V and 5 bases at J, with 16 bases between. The CDR3 protein is CASRPDSTVETQYF. For the CDR3, the DNA is TGTGCCAGCAGACCGGACAGTACCGTGGAGACCCAGTACTTC. Using reference TRBV7-8 and TRBJ2-5 for the parts outside the CDR3, the full variable domain is GAGVSQSPRYKVAKRGQDVALRCDPISGHVSLFWYQQALGQGPEFLTYFQNEAQLDKSGLPSDRFFAERPEGSVSTLKIQRTQQEDSAVYLCASRPDSTVETQYFGPGTRLLVL.

The chain links TRBV11-3 to TRBJ2-7; possible D gene TRBD1, 6 bases. The CDR3 loop spans 12 amino acids. Deletions cut 5 bases from V and 2 bases from J, with 7 bases between. Germline CDR1 reads SGHNT; CDR2 reads YENEEA. In DNA, the CDR3 is TGTGCCAGCAGCAGGACAGCCTACGAGCAGTACTTC. It specifies CASSRTAYEQYF.

The chain is built from TRBV7-9 and TRBJ2-1; 7 bases align to TRBD2. Germline CDR1 is SEHNR and CDR2 is FQNEAQ (reference sequence). V shed 5 bases and J 3 bases; nucleotides not matched to a gene: 10. The CDR3 has 16 residues. The CDR3 is CASSGPLAAGYNEQFF. The CDR3 DNA reads TGTGCCAGCAGCGGCCCCCTAGCGGCTGGCTACAATGAGCAGTTCTTC.

The V and J genes are TRBV15 and TRBJ1-2; no clear D gene. In germline, CDR1 is LNHNV, CDR2 YYDKDF (reference sequence). The CDR3 covers 16 residues. V lost 0 bases and J 4 bases, leaving 15 bases between the germline ends. The CDR3 is CATSRDPSPVTYGYTF. The CDR3 bases are TGTGCCACCAGCAGAGATCCTAGCCCAGTAACCTATGGCTACACCTTC.

The chain joins TRBV7-9 to TRBJ2-7, with 8 bases lining up with TRBD2. There are 14 residues in the CDR3. Germline V gene data show CDR1 as SEHNR and CDR2 as FQNEAQ (reference sequence). The trim removed 5 bases at V and 3 bases at J, leaving 6 bases unmatched. The CDR3 region has the DNA TGTGCCAGCAGCATGAGCGGGAGAGGCTACGAGCAGTACTTC. As protein: CASSMSGRGYEQYF.

The chain employs TRBV11-2 and TRBJ1-2, with D maybe TRBD1 (6 bases). Trimming stripped 1 base from V and 8 bases from J, with 17 bases between. The germline V gene encodes CDR1 SGHAT and CDR2 FQNNGV. This CDR3 spans 15 amino acids. In nucleotides, the CDR3 is TGTGCCAGCAGCTTAGTCTCAACAGGGTTCGGAGGCTACACCTTC. The encoded protein is CASSLVSTGFGGYTF.

V and J are TRBV29-1 and TRBJ2-1; 7 bases are shared with TRBD2. This CDR3 has 16 residues. Losses at the gene ends were 2 bases for V and 3 bases for J; bases not matched to a gene: 10. Germline CDR1 SQVTM, CDR2 ANQGSEA. CDR3 nucleotides: TGCAGCGTTGAATATACTGCGGGAGCAGTCTACAATGAGCAGTTCTTC. Its protein is CSVEYTAGAVYNEQFF.

The chain is built from TRBV2 and TRBJ2-6, with TRBD1 matching 10 bases. Germline CDR1 and CDR2: SNHLY and FYNNEI. With 5 bases clipped from V and 1 base from J, the junction kept 2 bases outside the gene matches. The length of the CDR3 is 16 residues. The CDR3 loop is CASSWTGGSGANVLTF. The CDR3 DNA reads as TGTGCCAGCAGTTGGACAGGGGGTTCTGGGGCCAACGTCCTGACTTTC.

J is TRBJ2-1 and V is TRBV28; D perhaps matches TRBD1 (6 bases). Between the trimmed V and J ends, which lost 2 bases and 0 bases, there was a span of 8 bases. Germline-derived CDR1 and CDR2 are MDHEN and SYDVKM. The CDR3 sequence is 15 residues long. The CDR3 region is CASSLGQNSYNEQFF. The CDR3 DNA is TGTGCCAGCAGTTTAGGACAGAACTCCTACAATGAGCAGTTCTTC.

The V call is TRBV19, the J call TRBJ2-2; D uncertain. Germline V lookup: CDR1 LNHDA, CDR2 SQIVND (reference sequence). The V end lost 8 bases, the J end lost 4 bases, and 5 bases lay between the germline ends. The CDR3 spans 11 residues. CDR3 bases: TGTGCCAGTTCTAGCACCGGGGAGCTGTTTTTT. Its translation is CASSSTGELFF. Based on the CDR3 plus reference TRBV19 and TRBJ2-2, the full variable domain is DGGITQSPKYLFRKEGQNVTLSCEQNLNHDAMYWYRQDPGQGLRLIYYSQIVNDFQKGDIAEGYSVSREKKESFPLTVTSAQKNPTAFYLCASSSTGELFFGEGSRLTVL.

The gene calls are TRBV19 and TRBJ2-1; the match to TRBD2 covers 9 bases. This CDR3 has 14 residues. The V gene's germline CDR1 is LNHDA and CDR2 SQIVND (reference sequence). Trimming took 6 bases from V and 5 from J; bases not matched to a gene: 5. Here the CDR3 DNA reads TGTGCCAGTAGCCGGACTAGCGTAAACAATGAGCAGTTCTTC. Translated, it gives CASSRTSVNNEQFF.

The genes are TRBV10-2 and TRBJ2-7, with D possibly TRBD1 on 6 matching bases. In germline, CDR1 is WSHSY, CDR2 SAAADI. The length of the CDR3 is 11 residues. Trimming stripped 10 bases from V and 2 bases from J, with 9 bases between. As DNA, the CDR3 is TGCGCCACCCGGGACACCTACGAGCAGTACTTC. It yields the protein CATRDTYEQYF.

The J gene is TRBJ1-1, the V gene TRBV25-1; 8 bases are shared with TRBD1. CDR1 is MGHDK and CDR2 is SYGVNS in the germline V gene. The CDR3 runs to 14 residues. Germline trimming cut 4 bases from V and 11 bases from J; bases unmatched to any gene: 12. The CDR3 loop is CASSGDRGGTKAFF. In nucleotides, the CDR3 is TGTGCCAGCAGTGGAGACAGGGGAGGCACTAAGGCTTTCTTT.

This clone appeared a single time. The rearrangement uses TRBV7-3 and TRBJ2-1, with 7 bases aligning to TRBD1. The V gene's germline CDR1 is SGHTA and CDR2 FQGTGA. The CDR3 consists of 14 residues. J gave up 5 bases and V 6 bases, and 7 bases lay outside the gene matches. CDR3 protein: CASSTDRWNNEQFF. The CDR3 DNA is TGTGCCAGCAGTACGGACAGGTGGAACAATGAGCAGTTCTTC.

This clone was seen only once. V is TRBV5-8 and J is TRBJ1-4, with 10 positions matching TRBD1. V dropped 4 bases and J dropped 5; count of bases not matched to a gene: 2. Germline values: CDR1 SGHTS, CDR2 YDEGEE. The CDR3 totals 14 residues. The CDR3: CASSPGQGNEKLFF. CDR3 bases: TGTGCCAGCAGCCCGGGACAGGGGAATGAAAAACTGTTTTTT.

The chain combines TRBV3-1 (or the pseudogene TRBV3-2) with TRBJ1-2; TRBD1 matches 8 bases. The V segment lost 6 bases and the J segment 3 bases; nucleotides outside the gene matches: 3. This CDR3 has 13 residues. From germline, CDR1 is LGHDT and CDR2 YNNKEL (reference sequence). The CDR3 region is CASRKQGDYGYTF. CDR3 DNA sequence: TGTGCCAGCAGAAAACAGGGGGACTATGGCTACACCTTC.

The J gene is TRBJ1-2, the V gene TRBV6-5; TRBD1 matches 10 bases. V lost 7 bases to trimming and J lost 4 bases; unmatched junction nucleotides: 9. The germline V gene encodes CDR1 MNHEY and CDR2 SVGAGI. This CDR3 is 15 amino acids long. The CDR3 reads CASTKRTGGSYGYTF. CDR3 nucleotide sequence: TGTGCCAGCACCAAACGGACAGGGGGATCCTATGGCTACACCTTC.